The T cell receptor (beta chain) under discussion was sequenced for a study of blood T cell repertoires in COVID-19. The wider study: There were acute and convalescent COVID-19 samples, and they came from the United States, Italy and Spain.

In the original processing: Reference gene primer amplification in the assay estimated nucleated cell counts. Sequenced by immunoSEQ multiplex PCR; TCRdb stores in-frame clones only, minus some. Clone size and V and J calls were adopted from that table, with D and trimming inferred from the DNA. The sample lists approximately 220,000 clones; around 83% were seen once. By its share, this clone is medium-sized. The V gene end was trimmed by 2 bases and the J gene end by 3 bases; junction bases not matched to a gene: 3. Germline V gene sequence: CDR1 SEHNR, CDR2 FQNEAQ (reference sequence). This CDR3 comprises 16 residues.

This TCR was recovered from a woman aged 45-65 years with acute or convalescent COVID-19. Material: peripheral blood. V is TRBV7-9 and J is TRBJ2-1; 11 nucleotides align to TRBD2. CDR3 bases: TGTGCCAGCAGCTTACTGGGACTAGCGGACTACAATGAGCAGTTCTTC. Protein: CASSLLGLADYNEQFF.